The T cell receptor (beta chain) under discussion was sequenced for a study of T cells after posttransplantation cyclophosphamide. TCRdb keeps only in-frame clones here, not all; method: immunoSEQ multiplex PCR. In total the sample includes about 3,800 clones, none of them seen once. The sample holds many counts of this clone. Its antigen is still unknown. Trimming stripped 0 bases from V and 1 base from J, with 22 bases between. CDR1 is SGHRS and CDR2 is YFSETQ in the germline V gene. The CDR3 has 19 residues. Cyclophosphamide on days +3 and +4 followed busulfan-fludarabine conditioning and a marrow graft. Study-wide points: Recipient CMV seropositivity and CMV reactivation strongly tracked TRB clonality.

The V gene is TRBV5-1, the J gene TRBJ1-1; a possible D gene is TRBD1 (6 bases). This receptor was identified in a female patient aged 18 to 30 who received an allogeneic stem cell transplant from an unrelated donor, was CMV-positive, and had acute GVHD only. Part of the T cells may come from the graft donor. The source was PBMCs, collected after allogeneic stem cell transplant with posttransplant cyclophosphamide. CDR3 nucleotide sequence: TGCGCCAGCAGCTTGGGCACTGGGCAGGGGTCATCCACGAACACTGAAGCTTTCTTT. Translating gives CASSLGTGQGSSTNTEAFF.